This TCR beta chain originates from a study of shared clonotypes between healthy human individuals. Study details: The donors, two women and a few men, were aged 18 to 49. Overall study findings and caveats: Only blood samples were collected, and tissue repertoires likely differ.

Each cell subset's genomic DNA was divided evenly among several immunoSEQ plates. The assay was immunoSEQ multiplex PCR, and TCRdb's table has in-frame clones only and misses some. The sample lists about half a million clones; 78% were seen once. For this clone: Its target is not known.

CDR3 size: 15 residues. Germline V gene sequence: CDR1 LNHDA, CDR2 SQIVND (reference sequence). V lost 3 bases to trimming and J lost 4 bases; unmatched junction nucleotides: 6. The sample comprised PBMCs. This rearrangement joins TRBV19 to TRBJ2-7; 10 bases map to TRBD2. This TCR was recovered from a woman aged 35 to 49 in good health. Some clones in this sample may be carry-over from other donors' samples. The CDR3 reads CASSMWLAGVYEQYF. For the CDR3, the DNA is TGTGCCAGTAGTATGTGGCTAGCGGGAGTATACGAGCAGTACTTC.